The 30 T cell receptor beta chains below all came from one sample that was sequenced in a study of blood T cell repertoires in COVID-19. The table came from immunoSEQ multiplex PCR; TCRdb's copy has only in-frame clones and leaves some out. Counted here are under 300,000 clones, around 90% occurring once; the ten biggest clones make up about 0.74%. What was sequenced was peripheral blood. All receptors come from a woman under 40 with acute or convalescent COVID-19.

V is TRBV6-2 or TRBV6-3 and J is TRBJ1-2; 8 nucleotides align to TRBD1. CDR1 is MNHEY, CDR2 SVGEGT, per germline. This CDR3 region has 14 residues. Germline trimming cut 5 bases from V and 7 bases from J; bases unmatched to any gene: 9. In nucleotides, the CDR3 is TGTGCCAGCAGTGACACGGACAGGGTCGGTGGCTACACCTTC. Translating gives CASSDTDRVGGYTF.

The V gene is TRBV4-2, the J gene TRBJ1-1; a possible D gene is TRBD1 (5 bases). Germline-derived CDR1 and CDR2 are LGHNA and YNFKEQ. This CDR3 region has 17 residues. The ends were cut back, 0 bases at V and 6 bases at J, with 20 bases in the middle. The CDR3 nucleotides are TGTGCCAGCAGCCAAGATTATGCAGGGTCCCCCAGCGCTGAAGCTTTCTTT. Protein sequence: CASSQDYAGSPSAEAFF.

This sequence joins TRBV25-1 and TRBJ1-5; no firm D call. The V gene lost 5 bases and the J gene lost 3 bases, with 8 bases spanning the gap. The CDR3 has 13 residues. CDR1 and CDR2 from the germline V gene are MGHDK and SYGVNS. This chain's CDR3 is CASSRGSNQPQHF. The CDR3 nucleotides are TGTGCCAGCAGTCGGGGTTCCAATCAGCCCCAGCATTTT.

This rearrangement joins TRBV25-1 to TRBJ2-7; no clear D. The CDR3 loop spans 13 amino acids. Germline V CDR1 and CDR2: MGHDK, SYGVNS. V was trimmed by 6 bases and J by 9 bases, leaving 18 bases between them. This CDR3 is CASRLSLTQGQYF. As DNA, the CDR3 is TGTGCCAGCAGGCTAAGCCTGACACAAGGGCAGTACTTC.

CDR3 protein: CASSLGGGRADTQYF. As DNA, the CDR3 is TGTGCCAGCAGCTTAGGAGGAGGTCGTGCAGATACGCAGTATTTT. The chain recombines TRBV11-3 with TRBJ2-3; possibly TRBD2 for D (5 bases). The CDR3 is made up of 15 amino acids. Germline CDR1 is SGHNT and CDR2 is YENEEA. The V gene lost 1 base and the J gene lost 4 bases, with 12 bases spanning the gap.

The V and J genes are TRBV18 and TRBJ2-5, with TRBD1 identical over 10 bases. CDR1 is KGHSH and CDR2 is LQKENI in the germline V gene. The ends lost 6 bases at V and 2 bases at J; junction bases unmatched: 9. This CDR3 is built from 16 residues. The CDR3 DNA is TGTGCCAGCTCGTCTCTGACAGGGGGCTTACAAGAGACCCAGTACTTC. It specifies CASSSLTGGLQETQYF.

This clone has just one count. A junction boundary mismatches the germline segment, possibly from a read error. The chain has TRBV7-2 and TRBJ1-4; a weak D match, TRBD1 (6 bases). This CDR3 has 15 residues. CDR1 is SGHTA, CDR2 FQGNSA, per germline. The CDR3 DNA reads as TGTGCCAGCAGCCCACGGGACATGTCTGGTGAAAGACTGTTTTTT. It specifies CASSPRDMSGERLFF.

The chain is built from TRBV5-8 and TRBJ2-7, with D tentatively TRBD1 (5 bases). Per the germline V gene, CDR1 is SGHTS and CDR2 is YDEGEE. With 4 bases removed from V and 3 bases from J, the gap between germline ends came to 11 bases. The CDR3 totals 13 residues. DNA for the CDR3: TGTGCCAGCAGCCTAGAAGGGGTCTACGAGCAGTACTTC. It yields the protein CASSLEGVYEQYF.

The CDR3 region has the DNA TGTGCCAGCACCCGTGCAAGACTGAGCACAGATACGCAGTATTTT. It specifies CASTRARLSTDTQYF. V usage is TRBV11-2 and J usage is TRBJ2-3; D remains unclear. The CDR3 contains 15 residues. Germline CDR1 and CDR2: SGHAT and FQNNGV. Trimming took 7 bases from V and 0 from J, leaving 14 bases between them.

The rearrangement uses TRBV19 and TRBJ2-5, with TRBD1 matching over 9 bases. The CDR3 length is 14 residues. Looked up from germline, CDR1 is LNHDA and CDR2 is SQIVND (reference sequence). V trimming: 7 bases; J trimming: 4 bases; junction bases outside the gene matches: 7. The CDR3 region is CASKSTGGLETQYF. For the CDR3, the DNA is TGTGCCAGTAAGAGCACAGGGGGCCTAGAGACCCAGTACTTC.

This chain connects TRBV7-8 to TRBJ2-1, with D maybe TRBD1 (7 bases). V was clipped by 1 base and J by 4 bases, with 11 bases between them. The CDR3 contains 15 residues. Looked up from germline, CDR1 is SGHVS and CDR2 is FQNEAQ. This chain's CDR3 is CASSLEEGAYNEQFF. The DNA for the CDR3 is TGTGCCAGCAGCTTAGAGGAGGGGGCGTACAATGAGCAGTTCTTC.

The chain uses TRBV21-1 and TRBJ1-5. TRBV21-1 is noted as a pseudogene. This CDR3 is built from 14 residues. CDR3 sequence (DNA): TGTGCCAGCAGGGTCGGAGACAGCAATCAGCCCCAGCATTTT. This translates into CASRVGDSNQPQHF.

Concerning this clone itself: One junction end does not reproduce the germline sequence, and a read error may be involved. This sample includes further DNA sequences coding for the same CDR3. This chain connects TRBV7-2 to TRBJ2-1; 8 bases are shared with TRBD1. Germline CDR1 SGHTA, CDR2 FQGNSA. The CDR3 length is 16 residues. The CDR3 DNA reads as TGTGCCAGCAGCTTAGCCGGGACAGGAGGGTACAATGAACAGTTCTTC. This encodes CASSLAGTGGYNEQFF.

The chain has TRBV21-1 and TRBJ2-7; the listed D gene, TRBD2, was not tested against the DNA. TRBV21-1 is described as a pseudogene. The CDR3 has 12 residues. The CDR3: CASSKALYEQYF. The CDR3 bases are TGTGCCAGCAGCAAAGCCCTCTACGAGCAGTACTTC.

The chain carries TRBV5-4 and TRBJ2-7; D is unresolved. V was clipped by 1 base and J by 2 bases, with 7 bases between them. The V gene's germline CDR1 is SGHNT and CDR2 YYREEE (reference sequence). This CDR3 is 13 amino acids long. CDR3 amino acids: CASSLLETYEQYF. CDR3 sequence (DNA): TGTGCCAGCAGCTTGTTAGAAACCTACGAGCAGTACTTC.

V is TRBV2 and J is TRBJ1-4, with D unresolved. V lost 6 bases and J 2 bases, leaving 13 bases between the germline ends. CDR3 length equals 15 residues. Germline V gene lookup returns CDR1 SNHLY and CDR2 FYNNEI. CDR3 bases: TGTGCCAGCAGGTCGACGGGAAATACTAATGAAAAACTGTTTTTT. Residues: CASRSTGNTNEKLFF.

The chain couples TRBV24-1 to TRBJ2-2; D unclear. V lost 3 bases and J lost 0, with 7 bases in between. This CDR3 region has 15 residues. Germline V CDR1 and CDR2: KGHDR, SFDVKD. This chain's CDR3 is CATSDAGANTGELFF. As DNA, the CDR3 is TGTGCCACCAGTGATGCTGGAGCGAACACCGGGGAGCTGTTTTTT.

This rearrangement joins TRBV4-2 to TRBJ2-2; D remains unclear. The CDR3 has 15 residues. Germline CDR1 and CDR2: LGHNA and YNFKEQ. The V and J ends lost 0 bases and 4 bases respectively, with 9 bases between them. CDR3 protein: CASSQESVTTGELFF. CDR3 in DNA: TGTGCCAGCAGCCAAGAATCAGTAACCACCGGGGAGCTGTTTTTT.

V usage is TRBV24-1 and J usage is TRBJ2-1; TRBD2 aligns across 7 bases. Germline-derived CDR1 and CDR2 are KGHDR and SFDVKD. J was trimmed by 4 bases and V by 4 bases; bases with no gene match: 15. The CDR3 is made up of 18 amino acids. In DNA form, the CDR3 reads TGTGCCACCAGTGAGAAATGGGGGGGAACCAGGGAATACAATGAGCAGTTCTTC. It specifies CATSEKWGGTREYNEQFF.

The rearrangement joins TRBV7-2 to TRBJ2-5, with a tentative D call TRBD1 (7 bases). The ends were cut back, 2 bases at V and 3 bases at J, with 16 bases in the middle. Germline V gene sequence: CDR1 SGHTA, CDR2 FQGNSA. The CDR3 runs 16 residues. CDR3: CASSLRLSGGKETQYF. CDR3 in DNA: TGTGCCAGCAGCTTAAGGCTGTCAGGGGGGAAAGAGACCCAGTACTTC.

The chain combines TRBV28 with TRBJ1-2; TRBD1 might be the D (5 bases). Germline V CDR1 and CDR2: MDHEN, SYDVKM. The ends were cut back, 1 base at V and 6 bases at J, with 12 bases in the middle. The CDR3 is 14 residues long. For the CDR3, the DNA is TGTGCCAGCAGTTTATTAGGGGCCACGAATGGCTACACCTTC. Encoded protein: CASSLLGATNGYTF.

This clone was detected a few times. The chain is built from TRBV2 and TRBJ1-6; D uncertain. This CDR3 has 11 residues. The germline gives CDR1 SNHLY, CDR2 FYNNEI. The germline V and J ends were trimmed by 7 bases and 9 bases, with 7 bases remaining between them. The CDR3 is CASNGGSPLHF. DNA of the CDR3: TGTGCCAGCAATGGAGGTTCACCCCTCCACTTT.

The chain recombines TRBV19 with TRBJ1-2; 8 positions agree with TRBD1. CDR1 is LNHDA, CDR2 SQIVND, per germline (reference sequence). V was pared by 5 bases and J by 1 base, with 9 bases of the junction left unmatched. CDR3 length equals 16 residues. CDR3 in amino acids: CASSVLTGVGNYGYTF. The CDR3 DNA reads TGTGCCAGTAGTGTGCTGACAGGGGTAGGTAACTATGGCTACACCTTC. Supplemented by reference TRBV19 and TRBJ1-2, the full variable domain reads DGGITQSPKYLFRKEGQNVTLSCEQNLNHDAMYWYRQDPGQGLRLIYYSQIVNDFQKGDIAEGYSVSREKKESFPLTVTSAQKNPTAFYLCASSVLTGVGNYGYTFGSGTRLTVV.

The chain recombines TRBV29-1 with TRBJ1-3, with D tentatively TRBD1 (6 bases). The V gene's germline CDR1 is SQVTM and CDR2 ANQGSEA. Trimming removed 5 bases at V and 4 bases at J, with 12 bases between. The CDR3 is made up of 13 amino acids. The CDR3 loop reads CSVSFQGGNTIYF. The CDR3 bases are TGCAGCGTTAGTTTTCAGGGGGGAAACACCATATATTTT.

The CDR3 DNA reads as TGTGCCAGCAGCACCCGGACTAGCGGAGAGCTTGTCTATTATGAGCAGTACTTC. This encodes CASSTRTSGELVYYEQYF. The chain uses TRBV13 and TRBJ2-7, with 10 bases matching TRBD2. This CDR3 region has 18 residues. The germline V gene encodes CDR1 PRHDT and CDR2 FYEKMQ (reference sequence). The junction had 20 bases not matched to a gene; V was cut back by 5 bases and J by 7 bases.

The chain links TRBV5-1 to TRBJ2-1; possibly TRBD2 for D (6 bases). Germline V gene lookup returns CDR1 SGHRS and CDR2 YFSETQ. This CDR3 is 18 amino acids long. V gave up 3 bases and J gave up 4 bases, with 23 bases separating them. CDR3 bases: TGCGCCAGCAGCTCCCCCCTGCTAGCGCAGGGCGGTTACAATGAGCAGTTCTTC. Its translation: CASSSPLLAQGGYNEQFF. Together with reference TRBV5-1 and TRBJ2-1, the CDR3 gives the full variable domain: KAGVTQTPRYLIKTRGQQVTLSCSPISGHRSVSWYQQTPGQGLQFLFEYFSETQRNKGNFPGRFSGRQFSNSRSEMNVSTLELGDSALYLCASSSPLLAQGGYNEQFFGPGTRLTVL.

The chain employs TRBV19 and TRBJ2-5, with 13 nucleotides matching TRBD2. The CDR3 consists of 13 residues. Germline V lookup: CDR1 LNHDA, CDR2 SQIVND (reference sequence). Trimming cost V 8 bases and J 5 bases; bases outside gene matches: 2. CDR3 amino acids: CASGTSGMETQYF. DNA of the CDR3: TGTGCCAGTGGGACTAGCGGGATGGAGACCCAGTACTTC.

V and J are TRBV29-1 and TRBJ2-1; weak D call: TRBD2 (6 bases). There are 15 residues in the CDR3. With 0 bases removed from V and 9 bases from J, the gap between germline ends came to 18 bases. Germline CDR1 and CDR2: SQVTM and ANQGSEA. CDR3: CSVEDGNSPRGEQFF. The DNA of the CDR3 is TGCAGCGTTGAAGACGGTAACTCCCCGCGGGGTGAGCAGTTCTTC.

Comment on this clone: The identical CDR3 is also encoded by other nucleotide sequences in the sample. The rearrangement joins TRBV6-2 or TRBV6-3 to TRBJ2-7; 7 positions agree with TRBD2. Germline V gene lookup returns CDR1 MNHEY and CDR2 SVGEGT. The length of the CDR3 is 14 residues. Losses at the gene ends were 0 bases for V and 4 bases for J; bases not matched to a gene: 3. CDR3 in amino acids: CASSYSTSAYEQYF. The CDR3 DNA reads TGTGCCAGCAGTTACTCAACTAGCGCTTACGAGCAGTACTTC.

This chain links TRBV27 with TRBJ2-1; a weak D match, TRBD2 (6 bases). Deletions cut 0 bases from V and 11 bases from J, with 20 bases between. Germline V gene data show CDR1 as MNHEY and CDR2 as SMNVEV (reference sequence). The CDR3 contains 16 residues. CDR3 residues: CASSLSRGWRGRKQFF. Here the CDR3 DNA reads TGTGCCAGCAGTTTATCGCGGGGATGGCGTGGGAGGAAGCAGTTCTTC.